The T cell receptor (beta chain) under discussion was sequenced for a study of T cell repertoires in cytomegalovirus infection. Study-level results: Dominant in the ex vivo response were TCR beta clonotypes restricted by HLA-C and specific for CMV. Cumulative frequency (of public TCR beta family members) identified carriers of CMV plus the relevant HLA.

Using its own MiXCR run on the reads, TCRdb lists one record per CDR3 protein. This repertoire shows around 450,000 distinct CDR3 sequences, roughly 30% found once; its top ten account for around 13%. Comments on this clonotype: Its antigen remains unknown.

V lost 0 bases to trimming and J lost 4 bases, with 8 bases between them. This CDR3 comprises 14 residues. CDR1 and CDR2 (germline): SGHDN, FVKESK. The rearrangement joins TRBV14 to TRBJ2-3, with a possible D match to TRBD1 (5 bases). This TCR was sampled from a human donor in good health (CMV status not recorded). Some clones in this sample may be carry-over from other donors' samples. The material sequenced was PBMCs. The CDR3 loop reads CASSQETDSDTQYF. The CDR3 nucleotides are TGTGCCAGCAGCCAAGAGACAGATTCAGATACGCAGTATTTT.